A selection of T cell receptor beta chains follows, all from one sample in a study of blood T cell repertoires in COVID-19. Some clones are missing from TCRdb's copy, which holds only in-frame ones; the method was immunoSEQ multiplex PCR. The table lists around 110,000 clones, under 90% of them singletons. Sequencing was done on a sample of peripheral blood. These receptors came from a woman aged 55-70 years with acute or convalescent COVID-19. CDR3s include the opening cysteine and the closing phenylalanine or tryptophan. D genes are given only for firm matches. Clone size is shown for a subset of rows, as once, few, many or a class of expanded clone.

TRBJ2-3 once TRBV6-5 - TGTGCCAGCAGGGAGGTTGGAGGCACAGATACGCAGTATTTT CASREVGGTDTQYF
TRBJ2-7 - TRBV27 TRBD2 TGTGCCAGCAGGAAAACTAGCGGATTCTACGAGCAGTACTTC CASRKTSGFYEQYF
TRBJ1-4 - TRBV2 TRBD1 TGTGCCAGCAGTGATTTGGGCCAGGGGGTAGCTAATGAAAAACTGTTTTTT CASSDLGQGVANEKLFF
TRBJ1-1 - TRBV4-1 - TGCGCCAGCAGCCAAGCCGGAGGTAGGGGAGGAACTGAAGCTTTCTTT CASSQAGGRGGTEAFF
TRBJ2-1 - TRBV5-6 TRBD1 TGTGCCAGCAGCTCATTACAGGGGTTCAATGAGCAGTTCTTC CASSSLQGFNEQFF
TRBJ2-2 - TRBV7-9 - TGTGCCAGCAGCTTAGGTGCAGGAAAGCCCGCGAACACCGGGGAGCTGTTTTTT CASSLGAGKPANTGELFF
TRBJ1-6 - TRBV18 - TGTGCCAGCTCACCCCCCCAGGGGAATTCACCCCTCCACTTT CASSPPQGNSPLHF
TRBJ2-1 - TRBV5-1 TRBD1 TGCGCCAGCAGCCCGGGACAGAACAATGAGCAGTTCTTC CASSPGQNNEQFF
TRBJ1-5 - TRBV27 - TGTGCCAGCAGTTTTGGGGGGGCCGGTCAGCCCCAGCATTTT CASSFGGAGQPQHF
TRBJ2-1 - TRBV28 TRBD2 TGTGCCAGCAGTAACCCGGGACTAGTGTTGCTCTTC CASSNPGLVLLF
TRBJ1-1 - TRBV5-1 - TGCGCCAGCAGCTTGACAGGTTCGAACACTGAAGCTTTCTTT CASSLTGSNTEAFF
TRBJ1-2 few TRBV19 TRBD1 TGTGCCAGTAGTTTGACAGGGGGTGGCTACACCTTC CASSLTGGGYTF
TRBJ1-1 - TRBV19 TRBD1 TGTGCCAGTAGTTCCTGGACAGGGGATGGTGAAGCTTTCTTT CASSSWTGDGEAFF
TRBJ2-5 - TRBV9 - TGTGCCAGCAGCGTAGGGTTGGGCGACACGACCGAAGAGACCCAGTACTTC CASSVGLGDTTEETQYF
TRBJ1-1 few TRBV19 TRBD1 TGTGCCAGTAGTATCGGGACAGATCTCCCGGGGGCTTTCTTT CASSIGTDLPGAFF
TRBJ2-1 - TRBV7-7 - TGTGCCAGCAGCTTAGACAGCTACAATGAGCAGTTCTTC CASSLDSYNEQFF
TRBJ2-7 few TRBV5-1 - TGCGCCAGCAGCTTAGTTGGACAGCTGTACGAGCAGTACTTC CASSLVGQLYEQYF
TRBJ1-6 - TRBV2 TRBD1 TGTGCCAGCAGTGCCGGACAGGGAGGATACTCACCCCTCCACTTT CASSAGQGGYSPLHF
TRBJ2-1 - TRBV18 - TGTGCCAGCTCACCACTACATGAGGGTGAGCAGTTCTTC CASSPLHEGEQFF
TRBJ2-5 - TRBV2 TRBD2 TGTGCCAGCAGGACTAGCGGTTACTTCGGGGAGACCCAGTACTTC CASRTSGYFGETQYF
TRBJ1-4 - TRBV5-4 - TGTGCCAGCTCACGGTCGGGAGCAACTAATGAAAAACTGTTTTTT CASSRSGATNEKLFF
TRBJ1-4 few TRBV5-1 TRBD1 TGCGCCAGCAGCTTGAGGACAGGGGCCAATGAAAAACTGTTTTTT CASSLRTGANEKLFF
TRBJ2-2 - TRBV5-1 TRBD1 TGCGCCAGCAGCCCAGGTCGACAGGGAAACACCGGGGAGCTGTTTTTT CASSPGRQGNTGELFF
TRBJ1-3 few TRBV19 - TGTGCCAGTAGTATTACCGCTGTTTCAGGGGCTGGAAACACCATATATTTT CASSITAVSGAGNTIYF
TRBJ1-1 - TRBV2 TRBD1 TGTGCCAGCAGGGGACAGGGGTACACTGAAGCTTTCTTT CASRGQGYTEAFF